The 24 T cell receptor beta chains presented below share a single source sample, sequenced in a study of blood T cell repertoires in COVID-19. Here immunoSEQ multiplex PCR was the method, and the copy in TCRdb shows in-frame clones only, minus some. Altogether roughly 100,000 clones are present, around 85% being singletons, with the ten largest covering 1.5% to 2%. The sample was peripheral blood. Receptor source: a woman between 65 and 79 years old with active or convalescent COVID-19.

This chain connects TRBV28 to TRBJ2-7, with 7 bases identical to TRBD2. With 6 bases clipped from V and 2 bases from J, the junction kept 4 bases outside the gene matches. The CDR3 runs to 13 residues. Germline CDR1 MDHEN, CDR2 SYDVKM. For the CDR3, the DNA is TGTGCCAGCAGAGCGGGACCCACCTACGAGCAGTACTTC. Translated: CASRAGPTYEQYF.

This clone occurred once. CDR3 sequence: CASSLSRLVTGELFF. In DNA, the CDR3 is TGTGCCAGCAGTTTATCGAGACTAGTCACCGGGGAGCTGTTTTTT. This chain joins TRBV27 and TRBJ2-2; tentative D call: TRBD2 (6 bases). Deletions cut 0 bases from V and 4 bases from J, with 9 bases between. The germline CDR1 and CDR2 sequences are MNHEY and SMNVEV (reference sequence). The CDR3 contains 15 residues.

The CDR3 DNA reads as TGTGCCAGCAGCTACAGGGGGAACACTGAAGCTTTCTTT. It encodes CASSYRGNTEAFF. The V gene is TRBV6-6, the J gene TRBJ1-1; 7 bases align to TRBD1. V gave up 6 bases and J gave up 1 base; unmatched junction bases: 2. The CDR3 is 13 residues long. The V gene's germline CDR1 is MNHNY and CDR2 SVGAGI (reference sequence).

The J gene is TRBJ2-2, the V gene TRBV4-1; D possibly corresponds to TRBD1 (6 bases). The CDR3 spans 14 residues. Germline values: CDR1 MGHRA, CDR2 YSYEKL. Trimming removed 5 bases from V and 0 bases from J, with 7 bases in between. The CDR3 loop reads CASSGTPNTGELFF. The CDR3 DNA follows: TGCGCCAGCAGCGGGACACCGAACACCGGGGAGCTGTTTTTT.

This clone was seen a handful of times. The chain uses TRBV4-2 and TRBJ2-7; D not certain. V dropped 0 bases and J dropped 6 bases, with 15 bases sitting between them. Germline V CDR1 and CDR2: LGHNA, YNFKEQ. CDR3 length: 15 residues. The CDR3: CASSQELNIGGEQYF. CDR3 coding DNA: TGTGCCAGCAGCCAAGAATTGAATATTGGCGGCGAGCAGTACTTC.

This rearrangement joins TRBV29-1 to TRBJ1-3; D unresolved. CDR1 and CDR2 (germline): SQVTM, ANQGSEA. The CDR3 runs 15 residues. With 7 bases removed from V and 0 bases from J, the gap between germline ends came to 16 bases. The CDR3 spells CSAFVSPDSGNTIYF. The DNA of the CDR3 is TGCAGCGCCTTCGTTAGCCCGGACTCTGGAAACACCATATATTTT. The variable domain in full, completed from reference TRBV29-1 and TRBJ1-3, reads SAVISQKPSRDICQRGTSLTIQCQVDSQVTMMFWYRQQPGQSLTLIATANQGSEATYESGFVIDKFPISRPNLTFSTLTVSNMSPEDSSIYLCSAFVSPDSGNTIYFGEGSWLTVV.

The genes are TRBV5-8 and TRBJ2-1; TRBD1 matches at 8 bases. The CDR3 consists of 17 residues. The germline V gene has CDR1 SGHTS and CDR2 YDEGEE. Trimming took 1 base from V and 7 from J; bases not matched to a gene: 13. The CDR3 coding sequence is TGTGCCAGCAGCTTGCTGTTTGGGCAGGGGGCGAATAATGAGCAGTTCTTC. Translating it yields CASSLLFGQGANNEQFF.

The chain couples TRBV7-9 to TRBJ2-1; 9 nucleotides match TRBD2. Germline V gene data show CDR1 as SEHNR and CDR2 as FQNEAQ (reference sequence). The CDR3 is 17 residues long. Unmatched junction bases numbered 12, after V lost 5 bases and J lost 4 bases. The CDR3 spells CASSPSWAGGGYNEQFF. The CDR3 DNA follows: TGTGCCAGCAGCCCCTCCTGGGCGGGAGGGGGTTACAATGAGCAGTTCTTC. The full variable domain, its missing parts supplied by reference TRBV7-9 and TRBJ2-1, is DTGVSQNPRHKITKRGQNVTFRCDPISEHNRLYWYRQTLGQGPEFLTYFQNEAQLEKSRLLSDRFSAERPKGSFSTLEIQRTEQGDSAMYLCASSPSWAGGGYNEQFFGPGTRLTVL.

The CDR3 sequence: CASSPRTGGEYEQYF. CDR3 nucleotides: TGCGCCAGCAGCCCTCGGACAGGGGGCGAGTACGAGCAGTACTTC. V gene TRBV5-1 combines with J gene TRBJ2-7; 11 bases agree with TRBD1. Per germline, CDR1 SGHRS and CDR2 YFSETQ. The J segment lost 4 bases and the V segment lost 4 bases, leaving 7 bases of the junction unmatched. The CDR3 has 15 amino acids.

This clone has more than one count but fewer than ten. The chain is built from TRBV7-9 and TRBJ2-3; unclear D gene. The V gene lost 5 bases and the J gene lost 0 bases, with 9 bases spanning the gap. This CDR3 has 14 amino acids. Germline loops: CDR1 SEHNR, CDR2 FQNEAQ (reference sequence). The CDR3 bases are TGTGCCAGCAGCCGTTCTTCTAGCACAGATACGCAGTATTTT. Translated, it gives CASSRSSSTDTQYF. The complete variable domain, with remaining parts taken from reference TRBV7-9 and TRBJ2-3, reads DTGVSQNPRHKITKRGQNVTFRCDPISEHNRLYWYRQTLGQGPEFLTYFQNEAQLEKSRLLSDRFSAERPKGSFSTLEIQRTEQGDSAMYLCASSRSSSTDTQYFGPGTRLTVL.

The chain is built from TRBV4-3 and TRBJ1-5; 9 bases agree with TRBD1. V gave up 4 bases and J gave up 4 bases; unmatched junction bases: 11. This CDR3 comprises 17 residues. The germline V gene encodes CDR1 LGHNA and CDR2 YSLEER. The CDR3 sequence: CASSPAVGDRENQPQHF. CDR3 DNA sequence: TGCGCCAGCAGCCCAGCCGTTGGGGACAGGGAGAATCAGCCCCAGCATTTT.

The genes are TRBV5-5 and TRBJ1-5; D possibly corresponds to TRBD1 (6 bases). Germline loops: CDR1 SGHKS, CDR2 YYEKEE (reference sequence). The CDR3 has 16 residues. V was pared by 0 bases and J by 3 bases, with 13 bases between. CDR3 amino acids: CASSLVRQGSNQPQHF. In DNA, the CDR3 is TGTGCCAGCAGCTTGGTGAGGCAGGGGTCCAATCAGCCCCAGCATTTT.

This clone was counted a single time. V and J are TRBV28 and TRBJ1-6; D is uncertain. Trimming pared 5 bases from V and 6 bases from J, leaving 11 bases between. From germline, CDR1 is MDHEN and CDR2 SYDVKM. The CDR3 has 14 residues. The DNA for the CDR3 is TGTGCCAGCAGTACTACGAGAGGTAATTCACCCCTCCACTTT. As protein: CASSTTRGNSPLHF.

V gene TRBV24-1 combines with J gene TRBJ2-1, with 8 bases that match TRBD1. Germline trimming cut 4 bases from V and 5 bases from J; bases unmatched to any gene: 6. The germline CDR1 and CDR2 sequences are KGHDR and SFDVKD. This CDR3 is built from 15 residues. DNA for the CDR3: TGTGCCACCAGTGAGCCCGGACAGGGAAACAATGAGCAGTTCTTC. Translation gives CATSEPGQGNNEQFF.

The rearrangement uses TRBV10-3 and TRBJ2-7; 9 bases agree with TRBD1. The V gene's germline CDR1 is ENHRY and CDR2 SYGVKD. CDR3 size: 16 residues. The trim removed 0 bases at V and 1 base at J, leaving 4 bases unmatched. CDR3 in amino acids: CAISESPGQGSYEQYF. CDR3 DNA: TGTGCCATCAGTGAGTCCCCGGGACAGGGTTCCTACGAGCAGTACTTC.

This clone was detected only once. This chain joins TRBV28 and TRBJ1-3, with unresolved D. The CDR3 spans 11 residues. V was cut by 2 bases and J by 10 bases, with 6 bases left in between. Germline V gene lookup returns CDR1 MDHEN and CDR2 SYDVKM. This chain's CDR3 is CASSLPPTIYF. CDR3 nucleotide sequence: TGTGCCAGCAGTTTACCCCCAACCATATATTTT.

A note on this clone: A clone one base away is much larger, so this may be a read error. The chain links TRBV5-4 to TRBJ2-3; 12 positions match TRBD2. Germline V lookup: CDR1 SGHNT, CDR2 YYREEE (reference sequence). This CDR3 is 15 amino acids long. Trimming took 4 bases from V and 4 from J; bases not matched to a gene: 4. The CDR3 nucleotides read TGTGCCAGCAGCCTGACTAGCGGGGGTGCAGATACGCAGTATTTT. Its translation: CASSLTSGGADTQYF.

This clone has more than one count but fewer than ten. V and J are TRBV2 and TRBJ2-1; TRBD2 agrees at 9 bases. This CDR3 is built from 15 residues. V shed 6 bases, J shed 1 base, and the junction held 4 bases outside the gene matches. Per germline, CDR1 SNHLY and CDR2 FYNNEI. The CDR3 sequence is CASRDLAGSYNEQFF. CDR3 coding DNA: TGTGCCAGCAGGGACCTAGCGGGGTCCTACAATGAGCAGTTCTTC.

This CDR3 reads CAISESLETQYF. Written as DNA, the CDR3 is TGTGCCATCAGTGAGTCCCTAGAGACCCAGTACTTC. The V and J genes are TRBV10-3 and TRBJ2-5; D is undetermined. The CDR3 runs 12 residues. V lost 0 bases and J 4 bases, leaving 3 bases between the germline ends. Germline V gives CDR1 ENHRY, CDR2 SYGVKD.

V and J are TRBV28 and TRBJ1-5, with 10 positions matching TRBD1. The CDR3 loop spans 15 amino acids. Trimming took 5 bases from V and 2 from J; bases not matched to a gene: 3. Per the germline V gene, CDR1 is MDHEN and CDR2 is SYDVKM. The CDR3 region has the DNA TGTGCCAGCAGTCCCGGGACAGGGGGCAATCAGCCCCAGCATTTT. It specifies CASSPGTGGNQPQHF.

J is TRBJ1-4 and V is TRBV20-1, with TRBD1 matching over 12 bases. Germline lookup yields CDR1 DFQATT and CDR2 SNEGSKA (reference sequence). The CDR3 covers 15 residues. Trimming cost V 3 bases and J 7 bases; bases outside gene matches: 6. The CDR3 DNA reads TGCAGTGCTAGTAGAGGGACAGGGGGCGGTGAAAAACTGTTTTTT. This codes for CSASRGTGGGEKLFF.

This rearrangement joins TRBV4-3 to TRBJ2-1; 7 bases are shared with TRBD2. The CDR3 loop spans 17 amino acids. In germline, CDR1 is LGHNA, CDR2 YSLEER. The trim removed 0 bases at V and 0 bases at J, leaving 5 bases unmatched. Here the CDR3 reads CASSQEPGGSSYNEQFF. The DNA for the CDR3 is TGCGCCAGCAGCCAAGAACCCGGCGGGAGCTCCTACAATGAGCAGTTCTTC.

J is TRBJ2-1 and V is TRBV11-3; D ambiguous. With 5 bases removed from V and 8 bases from J, the gap between germline ends came to 22 bases. Per the germline V gene, CDR1 is SGHNT and CDR2 is YENEEA. The CDR3 is made up of 16 amino acids. CDR3 region: CASSLRALGEGDEQFF. The CDR3 bases are TGTGCCAGCAGCCTGAGAGCCCTGGGCGAAGGCGATGAGCAGTTCTTC.

The gene calls are TRBV2 and TRBJ1-2, with D possibly being TRBD1 (6 bases). The V and J ends lost 4 bases and 8 bases respectively, with 8 bases between them. This CDR3 is built from 11 residues. CDR1 SNHLY and CDR2 FYNNEI come from the germline V gene. CDR3 protein: CASSAGVGYTF. DNA of the CDR3: TGTGCCAGCAGTGCAGGGGTCGGCTACACCTTC. Supplemented by reference TRBV2 and TRBJ1-2, the full variable domain reads EPEVTQTPSHQVTQMGQEVILRCVPISNHLYFYWYRQILGQKVEFLVSFYNNEISEKSEIFDDQFSVERPDGSNFTLKIRSTKLEDSAMYFCASSAGVGYTFGSGTRLTVV.